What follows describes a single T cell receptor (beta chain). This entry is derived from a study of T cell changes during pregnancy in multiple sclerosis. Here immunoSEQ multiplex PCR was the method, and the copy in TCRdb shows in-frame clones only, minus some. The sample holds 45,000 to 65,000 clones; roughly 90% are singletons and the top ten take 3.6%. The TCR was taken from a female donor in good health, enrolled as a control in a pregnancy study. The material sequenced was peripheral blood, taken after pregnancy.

CDR3 sequence (DNA): TGTGCCAGCAGCGTTGAGCGTTCCAGCACAGATACGCAGTATTTT. Translating gives CASSVERSSTDTQYF. The chain uses TRBV9 and TRBJ2-3, with unresolved D. V was shortened by 2 bases and J by 0 bases, with 10 bases between the two germline ends. CDR1 and CDR2 (germline): SGDLS, YYNGEE. CDR3 length equals 15 residues.